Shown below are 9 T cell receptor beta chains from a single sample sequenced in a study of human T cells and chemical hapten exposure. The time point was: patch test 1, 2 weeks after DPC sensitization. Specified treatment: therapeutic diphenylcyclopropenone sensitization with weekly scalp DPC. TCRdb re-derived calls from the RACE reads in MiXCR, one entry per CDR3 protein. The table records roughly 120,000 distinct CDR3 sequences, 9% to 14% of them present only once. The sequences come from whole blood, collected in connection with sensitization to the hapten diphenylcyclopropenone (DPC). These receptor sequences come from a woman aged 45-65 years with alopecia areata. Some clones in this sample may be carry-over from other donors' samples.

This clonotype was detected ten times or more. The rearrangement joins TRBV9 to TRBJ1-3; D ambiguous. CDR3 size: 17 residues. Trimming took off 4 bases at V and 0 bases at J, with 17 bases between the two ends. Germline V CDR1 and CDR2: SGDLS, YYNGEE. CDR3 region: CASSPSAGGNSGNTIYF. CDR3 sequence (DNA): TGTGCCAGCAGCCCATCCGCCGGAGGGAACTCTGGAAACACCATATATTTT. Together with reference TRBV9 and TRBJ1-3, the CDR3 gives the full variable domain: DSGVTQTPKHLITATGQRVTLRCSPRSGDLSVYWYQQSLDQGLQFLIQYYNGEERAKGNILERFSAQQFPDLHSELNLSSLELGDSALYFCASSPSAGGNSGNTIYFGEGSWLTVV.

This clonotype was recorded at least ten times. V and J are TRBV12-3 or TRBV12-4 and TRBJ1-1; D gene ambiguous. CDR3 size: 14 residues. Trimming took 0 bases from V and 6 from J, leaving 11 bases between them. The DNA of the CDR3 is TGTGCCAGCAGTTTAGCGTCAAGCTCTCCTGAAGCTTTCTTT. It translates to CASSLASSSPEAFF.

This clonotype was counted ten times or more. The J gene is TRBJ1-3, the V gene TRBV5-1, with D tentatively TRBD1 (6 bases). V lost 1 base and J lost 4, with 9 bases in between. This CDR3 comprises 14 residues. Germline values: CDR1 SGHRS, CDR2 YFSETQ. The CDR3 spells CASSLTGTGNTIYF. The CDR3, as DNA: TGCGCCAGCAGCTTGACAGGGACCGGAAACACCATATATTTT. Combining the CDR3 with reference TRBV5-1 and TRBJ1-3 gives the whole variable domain KAGVTQTPRYLIKTRGQQVTLSCSPISGHRSVSWYQQTPGQGLQFLFEYFSETQRNKGNFPGRFSGRQFSNSRSEMNVSTLELGDSALYLCASSLTGTGNTIYFGEGSWLTVV.

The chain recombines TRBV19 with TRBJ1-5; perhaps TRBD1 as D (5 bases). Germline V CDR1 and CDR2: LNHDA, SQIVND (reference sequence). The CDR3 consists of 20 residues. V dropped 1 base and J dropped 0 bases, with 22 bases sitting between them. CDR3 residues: CASSIVVYGHSTYSNQPQHF. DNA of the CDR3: TGTGCCAGTAGTATAGTTGTATACGGACATTCGACATATAGCAATCAGCCCCAGCATTTT.

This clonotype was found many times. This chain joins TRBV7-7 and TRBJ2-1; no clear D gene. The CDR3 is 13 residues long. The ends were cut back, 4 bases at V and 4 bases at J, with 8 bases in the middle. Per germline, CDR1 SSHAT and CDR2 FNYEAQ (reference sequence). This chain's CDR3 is CASSSSSYNEQFF. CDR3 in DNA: TGTGCCAGCAGCTCCTCAAGTTACAATGAGCAGTTCTTC.

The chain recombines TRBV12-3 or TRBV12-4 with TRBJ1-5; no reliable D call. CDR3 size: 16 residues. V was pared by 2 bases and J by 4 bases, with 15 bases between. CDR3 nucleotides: TGTGCCAGCAGTTTAACCGCAGGAGGGCTTAATCAGCCCCAGCATTTT. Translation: CASSLTAGGLNQPQHF.

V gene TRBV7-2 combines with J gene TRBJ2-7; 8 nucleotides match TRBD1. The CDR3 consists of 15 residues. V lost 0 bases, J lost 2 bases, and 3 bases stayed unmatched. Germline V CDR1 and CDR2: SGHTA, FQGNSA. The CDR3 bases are TGTGCCAGCAGCTTAGCAGGGACAGGAGCCTACGAGCAGTACTTC. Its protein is CASSLAGTGAYEQYF.

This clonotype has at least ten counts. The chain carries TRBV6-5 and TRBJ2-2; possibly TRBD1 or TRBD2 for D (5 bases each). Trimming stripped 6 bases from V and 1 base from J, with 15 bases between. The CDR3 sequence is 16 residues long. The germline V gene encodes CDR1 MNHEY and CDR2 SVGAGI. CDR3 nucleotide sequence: TGTGCCAGCAGGTCAGAGGGACGGATGAACACCGGGGAGCTGTTTTTT. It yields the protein CASRSEGRMNTGELFF.

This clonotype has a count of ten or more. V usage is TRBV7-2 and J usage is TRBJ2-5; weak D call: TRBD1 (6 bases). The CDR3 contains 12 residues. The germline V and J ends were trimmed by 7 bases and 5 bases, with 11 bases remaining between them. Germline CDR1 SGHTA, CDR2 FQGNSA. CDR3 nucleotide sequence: TGTGCCAGCACCCAGGGGTTCGAGACCCAGTACTTC. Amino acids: CASTQGFETQYF.